This paragraph reports one T cell receptor beta chain. The data are from a study of T cells in localized non-small cell lung cancer. The protocol was immunoSEQ multiplex PCR, while the TCRdb copy is restricted to in-frame clones and leaves out a portion. The sample has about 33,000 clones; just under 80% are singletons. Germline loops: CDR1 LNHDA, CDR2 SQIVND (reference sequence). This CDR3 is built from 18 residues. Trimming removed 0 bases from V and 4 bases from J, with 16 bases in between. This clonotype was obtained from a male donor aged 60 or older with stage III squamous cell lung carcinoma. This material consisted of peripheral blood, taken before any cancer treatment. The gene calls are TRBV19 and TRBJ2-6; D possibly corresponds to TRBD2 (6 bases). CDR3: CASSIEWGVPAGANVLTF. DNA for the CDR3: TGTGCCAGTAGTATAGAATGGGGGGTCCCGGCAGGGGCCAACGTCCTGACTTTC.